The rows below give T cell receptor beta chains drawn from one sample of a study of T cell changes during pregnancy in multiple sclerosis. Generated by immunoSEQ multiplex PCR, the TCRdb table keeps only in-frame clones and is missing some. The sample records 70,000 or so clones, 85% to 95% being singletons. This sample comprised CD4+ T cells from peripheral blood mononuclear cells, obtained after pregnancy. The receptor source for this set is a female donor with multiple sclerosis, enrolled in a pregnancy study. The CDR3 runs from the conserved cysteine through the conserved F or W. Fields, in order: clone size, V gene, J gene, D gene, CDR3 DNA, CDR3 protein. D genes are given only for firm matches. Part of the rows lack a size; the others show once, few, many or a class for expanded clones.

>.|TRBV30|TRBJ1-4|.
TGTGCCTGGAGTGTACGTGGGACCGGGGGTGAAAAACTGTTTTTT
CAWSVRGTGGEKLFF
>.|TRBV19|TRBJ1-1|.
TGTGCCAGCAGTCCTAAAAGGGGCTATGACTCTGAAGCTTTCTTT
CASSPKRGYDSEAFF
>.|TRBV19|TRBJ2-5|TRBD1
TGTGCCAGTACCCGGACAGGGGGGGAAGAGACCCAGTACTTC
CASTRTGGEETQYF
>.|TRBV6-5|TRBJ2-5|TRBD1
TGTGCCAGCAGAGACAGGGGAGAGACCCAGTACTTC
CASRDRGETQYF
>.|TRBV5-1|TRBJ1-1|TRBD1
TGCGCCAGCAGCTTGGCCCAGGGGGGAGGCACTGAAGCTTTCTTT
CASSLAQGGGTEAFF
>.|TRBV27|TRBJ2-2|TRBD1
TGTGCCAGCAGCCTGTCAGGGGGCGGCACCGGGGAGCTGTTTTTT
CASSLSGGGTGELFF
>once|TRBV27|TRBJ2-3|TRBD2
TGTGCCAGCAGCTCCCGACTAGCGGGGGGGGCGGATACGCAGTATTTT
CASSSRLAGGADTQYF
>once|TRBV7-3|TRBJ2-3|TRBD2
TGTGCCAGCAGCCTCCGGCCCGCGGCGGGAGGGGCAGATACGCAGTATTTT
CASSLRPAAGGADTQYF
>.|TRBV10-2|TRBJ1-2|.
TGCGCCAGCAGTGAGAGGGGGGGGAACTATGGCTACACCTTC
CASSERGGNYGYTF
>.|TRBV10-2|TRBJ1-5|.
TGCGCCAGCACAGTCCGGCGCCGAGGGCAGCCCCAGCATTTT
CASTVRRRGQPQHF
>.|TRBV19|TRBJ1-1|.
TGTGCCAGTACCCAGGGTTTTACTGAAGCTTTCTTT
CASTQGFTEAFF
>.|TRBV5-1|TRBJ1-4|.
TGCGCCAGCAGCTTGGCAGGGGCTACAACTAATGAAAAACTGTTTTTT
CASSLAGATTNEKLFF
>.|TRBV27|TRBJ1-5|TRBD1
TGTGCCAGCAGCAGCGGACAGGGTGGGCCATCCAGGCAGCCCCAGCATTTT
CASSSGQGGPSRQPQHF
>once|TRBV15|TRBJ1-4|.
TGTGCCACCAGCAGAGAATTGACAGCTAATGAAAAACTGTTTTTT
CATSRELTANEKLFF
>.|TRBV6-1|TRBJ2-5|.
TGTGCCAGCAGTGAACCCAAGACCCAGTACTTC
CASSEPKTQYF
>.|TRBV9|TRBJ2-3|.
TGTGCCAGCAGCGTGCAGGCAGATACGCAGTATTTT
CASSVQADTQYF
>.|TRBV19|TRBJ2-5|TRBD1
TGTGCCAGTAGTTTCCGACAGGGTGGAGAGACCCAGTACTTC
CASSFRQGGETQYF
>.|TRBV5-4|TRBJ1-2|TRBD1
TGTGCCAGCAGTCAAGGGACAGCCTATGGCTACACCTTC
CASSQGTAYGYTF
>.|TRBV12-5|TRBJ1-2|TRBD1
TGTGCTAGTGGTCCGGACAGGGTGGGCGGCTACACCTTC
CASGPDRVGGYTF
>.|TRBV14|TRBJ2-3|TRBD1
TGTGCCAGCAGCCAAGGGACAGGGGTGACAGATACGCAGTATTTT
CASSQGTGVTDTQYF
>.|TRBV7-8|TRBJ1-5|TRBD1
TGTGCCAGCAGCTTAGGGACAGGGGGCAATCAGCCCCAGCATTTT
CASSLGTGGNQPQHF
>once|TRBV28|TRBJ1-5|TRBD1
TGTGCCAGCAGTTCGGGACAGAGAAGCAATCAGCCCCAGCATTTT
CASSSGQRSNQPQHF
>.|TRBV5-1|TRBJ1-1|.
TGCGCCAGCAGCGCGGGTCCGGGGGGGGGCCGGACTGAAGCTTTCTTT
CASSAGPGGGRTEAFF
>.|TRBV10-3|TRBJ1-1|.
TGTGCCATCAGTGAGAGGGGCACGGGTACTGAAGCTTTCTTT
CAISERGTGTEAFF
>once|TRBV7-7|TRBJ2-1|TRBD2
TGTGCCAGCAGCGCGAGCGGGAGGCGCCCTTACAATGAGCAGTTCTTC
CASSASGRRPYNEQFF
>.|TRBV30|TRBJ1-6|TRBD1
TGTGCCTGGAGTCCCCAGGGGGCGGACTCACCCCTCCACTTT
CAWSPQGADSPLHF
>.|TRBV5-5|TRBJ1-5|TRBD1
TGTGCCAGCAGCCCTACGACAGGGATCGGTCAGCCCCAGCATTTT
CASSPTTGIGQPQHF
>.|TRBV7-2|TRBJ1-1|.
TGTGCCAGCAGCCTAGGGCCAGGGGCGAAACACACTGAAGCTTTCTTT
CASSLGPGAKHTEAFF
>.|TRBV19|TRBJ2-2|TRBD2
TGTGCCAGTAGGAAAAGTCGGACTAGCGGGGAGAACACCGGGGAGCTGTTTTTT
CASRKSRTSGENTGELFF
>.|TRBV6-6|TRBJ2-7|TRBD1
TGTGCCAGTGATGTTTCCGGGACAGGGAGCTCCTACGAGCAGTACTTC
CASDVSGTGSSYEQYF
>once|TRBV10-3|TRBJ2-1|TRBD1
TGTGCCATCAGTGTCGGGACAGGCTCCTACAATGAGCAGTTCTTC
CAISVGTGSYNEQFF
>few|TRBV5-1|TRBJ1-6|.
TGCGCCAGCGGGACTGATAATTCACCCCTCCACTTT
CASGTDNSPLHF
>.|TRBV7-2|TRBJ2-6|.
TGTGCCAGCAGCTCCAGCTCTGGGGCCAACGTCCTGACTTTC
CASSSSSGANVLTF
>.|TRBV18|TRBJ2-1|TRBD2
TGTGCCAGCTCACTCAAACTAGCGGGGCCCTACAATGAGCAGTTCTTC
CASSLKLAGPYNEQFF
>.|TRBV5-1|TRBJ1-1|TRBD1
TGCGCCAGCAGCCCGGGGACAGTGGTCACTGAAGCTTTCTTT
CASSPGTVVTEAFF
>.|TRBV28|TRBJ2-3|.
TGTGCCATTGCGGAACTCACAGATACGCAGTATTTT
CAIAELTDTQYF
>.|TRBV5-4|TRBJ2-1|TRBD2
TGTGCCAGCAGCGTGGAGCGGGGGGGTTCCTACAATGAGCAGTTCTTC
CASSVERGGSYNEQFF
>.|TRBV6-5|TRBJ1-5|.
TGTGCCAGTAGGGGTTGGGATCAGCCCCAGCATTTT
CASRGWDQPQHF